The TCR beta chain under discussion was sequenced for a study of blood T cell repertoires in COVID-19. As for the study in general: Samples taken during acute and convalescent COVID-19 were collected in the United States, Italy and Spain. T cells, B-cell-depleted T cells, or PBMCs supplied cDNA or gDNA.

Original processing notes: Nucleated cell counts were estimated from reference gene primer amplification. TCRdb keeps only in-frame clones here, not all; method: immunoSEQ multiplex PCR. The D gene and trimming were derived from the DNA, and the V and J assignments and clone size from that table. The sample lists about 100,000 clones, about 83% occurring once. Germline CDR1 SEHNR, CDR2 FQNEAQ (reference sequence). The CDR3 runs to 13 residues. J lost 7 bases, V lost 5 bases, and 5 bases had no gene match. The sequenced sample was peripheral blood. The V and J genes are TRBV7-9 and TRBJ2-1; 7 bases line up with TRBD2. The clonotype comes from a human donor in a cohort sampled during active COVID-19. CDR3 loop: CASSIDGRNEQFF. CDR3 coding DNA: TGTGCCAGCAGCATCGACGGGAGGAATGAGCAGTTCTTC.